The present entry profiles one T cell receptor (beta chain) with its context. In germline, CDR1 is SGHTA, CDR2 FQGTGA. The CDR3 is made up of 13 amino acids. These data belong to a study of blood T cells in healthy people across ages. Together with a sample-barcoded 5' primer, a J-beta primer mix was included in a second PCR lasting roughly 6 to 12 cycles. TCRdb reprocessed the 5' RACE reads via MiXCR and lists one record per CDR3 protein. Among 600,000 to 1,000,000 distinct CDR3 sequences, approximately 25% were seen once, and the ten largest hold under 4.5%. The sample was also reused in another study, on T cells of mothers and their children. This second study notes: None of the identified T cell clones proved to be persistent microchimeric clones.

Sequencing input: blood. V and J are TRBV7-3 and TRBJ2-1; no definite D call. The J call could be wrong; TRBJ2-4 is a better fit for the DNA end. This clonotype was obtained from a boy between 5 and 17 years old in good health. CDR3 DNA sequence: TGTGCCAGCAGCTCCAACACCGACTCCGCTCAGTACTTC. Protein sequence: CASSSNTDSAQYF.